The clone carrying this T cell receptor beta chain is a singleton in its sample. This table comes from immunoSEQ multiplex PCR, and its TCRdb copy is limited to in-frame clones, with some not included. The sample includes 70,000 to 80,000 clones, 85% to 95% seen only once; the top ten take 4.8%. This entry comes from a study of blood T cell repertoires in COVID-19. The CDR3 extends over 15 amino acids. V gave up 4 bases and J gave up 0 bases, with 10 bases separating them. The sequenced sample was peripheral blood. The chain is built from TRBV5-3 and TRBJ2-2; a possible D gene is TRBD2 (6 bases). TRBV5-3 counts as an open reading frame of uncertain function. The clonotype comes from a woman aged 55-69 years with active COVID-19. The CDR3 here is CARSAGPANTGELFF. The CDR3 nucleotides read TGTGCCAGAAGCGCGGGACCCGCGAACACCGGGGAGCTGTTTTTT.